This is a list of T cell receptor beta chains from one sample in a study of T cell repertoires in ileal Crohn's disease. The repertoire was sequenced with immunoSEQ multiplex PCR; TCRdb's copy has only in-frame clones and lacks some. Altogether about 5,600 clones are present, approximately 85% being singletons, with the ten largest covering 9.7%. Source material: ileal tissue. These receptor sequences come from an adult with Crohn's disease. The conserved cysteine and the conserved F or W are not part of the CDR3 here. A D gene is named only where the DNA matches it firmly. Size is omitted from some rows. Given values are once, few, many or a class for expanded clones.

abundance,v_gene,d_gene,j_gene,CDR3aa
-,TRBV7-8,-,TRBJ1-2,ASSPLGASYGYT
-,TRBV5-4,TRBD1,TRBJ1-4,ASSTSTGGEKLF
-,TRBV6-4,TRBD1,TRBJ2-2,ASSQQGTGELF
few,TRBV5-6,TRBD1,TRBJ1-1,ASSPTLGQGARGTEAF
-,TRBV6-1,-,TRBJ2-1,ASSPNRGSYNEQF
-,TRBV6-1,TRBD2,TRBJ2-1,ASSEGASGGAKDEQF
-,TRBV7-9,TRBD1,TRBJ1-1,ASLGQGLGHTEAF
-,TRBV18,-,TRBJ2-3,ASSPVEQPTDTQY
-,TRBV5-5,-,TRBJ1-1,ASSGTLGNTEAF
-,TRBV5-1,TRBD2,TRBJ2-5,ASSLGGTSAAQETQY
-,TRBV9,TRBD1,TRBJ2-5,ASSARTGQEPQETQY
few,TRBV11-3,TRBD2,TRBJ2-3,ASSFGGAADTQY
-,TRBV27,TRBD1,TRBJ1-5,ASSPQGVRQPQH
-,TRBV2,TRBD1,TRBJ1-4,ASSVRTGAIREKLF
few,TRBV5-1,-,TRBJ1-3,ASSLEGGGNTIY
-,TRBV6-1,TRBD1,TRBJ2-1,ASSERGQGVDEQF
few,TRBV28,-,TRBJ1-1,ASLRRVPQNTEAF
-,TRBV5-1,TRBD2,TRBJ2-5,ASSLGLAGVQETQY
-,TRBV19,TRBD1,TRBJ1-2,ASSDRGPQTSYGYT
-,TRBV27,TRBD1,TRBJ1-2,ASSLLTTGGYGYT
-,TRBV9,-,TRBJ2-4,ASSVSGLASHIQY
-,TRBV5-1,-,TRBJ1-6,ASSTGLADNSPLH
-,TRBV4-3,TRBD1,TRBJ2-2,ASSQGTGGTGELF
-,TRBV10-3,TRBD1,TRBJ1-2,AISAPGQGARGYT
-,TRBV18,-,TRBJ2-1,ASSRLEWGNEQF
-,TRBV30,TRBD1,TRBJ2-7,AWSGTGATYEQY
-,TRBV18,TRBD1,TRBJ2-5,ASSPPNRGEGETQY
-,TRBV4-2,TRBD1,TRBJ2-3,ASSQDPGQGTDTQY
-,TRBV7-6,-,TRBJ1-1,ASGQGTEAF
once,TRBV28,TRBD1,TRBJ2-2,ATTRGGADTGELF
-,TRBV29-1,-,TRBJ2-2,SYSGSESSPGLF
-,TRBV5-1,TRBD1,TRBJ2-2,ASSSEGASGELF
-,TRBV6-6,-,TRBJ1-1,ASSYTVMNTEAF